Listed below are T cell receptor beta chains from one sample, sequenced in a study of cytomegalovirus exposure and HLA in healthy donors. TCRdb keeps only in-frame clones here, not all; method: immunoSEQ multiplex PCR. The sample gives 150,000 to 160,000 clones, about 86% of which show up once; less than 2.5% is in the top ten. Sequencing input: PBMCs. Source of these receptors: a human donor in good health. Both conserved end residues are part of each CDR3. A D gene is named only where the DNA matches it firmly. Clone size is shown for a subset of rows, as once, few, many or a class of expanded clone.

V gene: TRBV5-4
D gene: -
clone size: -
J gene: TRBJ1-2
CDR3 DNA: TGTGCCAGCAGCTTGGGTACAGACTATGGCTACACCTTC
CDR3 protein: CASSLGTDYGYTF

V gene: TRBV6-5
D gene: -
clone size: -
J gene: TRBJ1-6
CDR3 DNA: TGTGCCAGCAGCTTTGACAGTTTTTCGAATTCACCCCTCCACTTT
CDR3 protein: CASSFDSFSNSPLHF

V gene: TRBV11-3
D gene: TRBD2
clone size: once
J gene: TRBJ2-1
CDR3 DNA: TGTGCCAGCAGCCCCGGGACTAGCGGGGGGAATGAGCAGTTCTTC
CDR3 protein: CASSPGTSGGNEQFF

V gene: TRBV10-3
D gene: TRBD2
clone size: -
J gene: TRBJ2-6
CDR3 DNA: TGTGCCATCAGTGAGTCGAGGGGACTAACCTCTGGGGCCAACGTCCTGACTTTC
CDR3 protein: CAISESRGLTSGANVLTF

V gene: TRBV11-2
D gene: TRBD1
clone size: few
J gene: TRBJ2-7
CDR3 DNA: TGTGCCAGCAGCGGGACGGGACAGGGGTCTTACTACGAGCAGTACTTC
CDR3 protein: CASSGTGQGSYYEQYF

V gene: TRBV18
D gene: -
clone size: -
J gene: TRBJ2-6
CDR3 DNA: TGTGCCAGCTCACCTTTTAAACAAATCTCTGGGGCCAACGTCCTGACTTTC
CDR3 protein: CASSPFKQISGANVLTF

V gene: TRBV18
D gene: TRBD1
clone size: -
J gene: TRBJ1-2
CDR3 DNA: TGTGCCAGCTCACCATTGGGACAGGGAGATAATGGCTACACCTTC
CDR3 protein: CASSPLGQGDNGYTF

V gene: TRBV9
D gene: -
clone size: -
J gene: TRBJ2-1
CDR3 DNA: TGTGCCAGCAGCGTGAAGAGCTCCTACAATGAGCAGTTCTTC
CDR3 protein: CASSVKSSYNEQFF

V gene: TRBV5-1
D gene: -
clone size: -
J gene: TRBJ1-1
CDR3 DNA: TGCGCCAGCAGCCCCCTGGAGGTATGGAGGAACACTGAAGCTTTCTTT
CDR3 protein: CASSPLEVWRNTEAFF

V gene: TRBV7-9
D gene: -
clone size: -
J gene: TRBJ2-1
CDR3 DNA: TGTGCCAGCAGCTTAATAACAGGCGTCAGCAATGAGCAGTTCTTC
CDR3 protein: CASSLITGVSNEQFF

V gene: TRBV4-3
D gene: -
clone size: -
J gene: TRBJ2-2
CDR3 DNA: TGCGCCAGCAGCCTCTTAGGGGCGGCGAACACCGGGGAGCTGTTTTTT
CDR3 protein: CASSLLGAANTGELFF

V gene: TRBV7-7
D gene: TRBD1
clone size: -
J gene: TRBJ2-1
CDR3 DNA: TGTGCTAGCAGCTTAGCTCAGGGGGATGAGCAGTTCTTC
CDR3 protein: CASSLAQGDEQFF

V gene: TRBV27
D gene: -
clone size: -
J gene: TRBJ2-1
CDR3 DNA: TGTGCCAGCAGTTTGCGAGGGAAGAACAATGAGCAGTTCTTC
CDR3 protein: CASSLRGKNNEQFF

V gene: TRBV2
D gene: -
clone size: -
J gene: TRBJ1-5
CDR3 DNA: TGTGCCAGCAGTCCCCCAGATAATCAGCCCCAGCATTTT
CDR3 protein: CASSPPDNQPQHF

V gene: TRBV2
D gene: -
clone size: -
J gene: TRBJ1-1
CDR3 DNA: TGTGCCAGCACCCAGGACAGGAACACTGAAGCTTTCTTT
CDR3 protein: CASTQDRNTEAFF

V gene: TRBV2
D gene: TRBD2
clone size: -
J gene: TRBJ2-7
CDR3 DNA: TGTGCCAGCAGTGACGCGGCGGGAGGGCCCTCCTACGAGCAGTACTTC
CDR3 protein: CASSDAAGGPSYEQYF

V gene: TRBV2
D gene: -
clone size: -
J gene: TRBJ1-6
CDR3 DNA: TGTGCCGGATCAGGGGCCAGGGGTTCACCCCTCCACTTT
CDR3 protein: CAGSGARGSPLHF

V gene: TRBV7-2
D gene: TRBD1
clone size: -
J gene: TRBJ2-7
CDR3 DNA: TGTGCCAGCACCAAAACCGGGACAGTAAGGTACGAGCAGTACTTC
CDR3 protein: CASTKTGTVRYEQYF

V gene: TRBV7-9
D gene: TRBD1
clone size: -
J gene: TRBJ2-7
CDR3 DNA: TGTGCCAGCAGCTTAGCCGGGACAGTCTCCTACGAGCAGTACTTC
CDR3 protein: CASSLAGTVSYEQYF

V gene: TRBV19
D gene: TRBD2
clone size: -
J gene: TRBJ2-3
CDR3 DNA: TGTGCCAGTAGTATTAGAGGTGGATGGCGGGGGGACACAGATACGCAGTATTTT
CDR3 protein: CASSIRGGWRGDTDTQYF

V gene: TRBV5-6
D gene: -
clone size: -
J gene: TRBJ2-3
CDR3 DNA: TGTGCCAGCAGCTTGCAGGCCGTCCCAGGGGCAGATACGCAGTATTTT
CDR3 protein: CASSLQAVPGADTQYF

V gene: TRBV27
D gene: TRBD2
clone size: -
J gene: TRBJ2-1
CDR3 DNA: TGTGCCAGCAGTTCCCGACTAGCTCAAGAACAGTTCTTC
CDR3 protein: CASSSRLAQEQFF

V gene: TRBV5-4
D gene: -
clone size: -
J gene: TRBJ1-2
CDR3 DNA: TGTGCCAGCAGCTCCCCGGAGAGGAGACTAGGTGGCTACACCTTC
CDR3 protein: CASSSPERRLGGYTF

V gene: TRBV27
D gene: TRBD1
clone size: -
J gene: TRBJ2-3
CDR3 DNA: TGTGCCAGCAGTTTATCGCAAACAGGGGGCACAGATACGCAGTATTTT
CDR3 protein: CASSLSQTGGTDTQYF

V gene: TRBV27
D gene: -
clone size: -
J gene: TRBJ1-2
CDR3 DNA: TGTGCCAGCAGCATCGCGGGGGGGCGTGACTATGGCTACACCTTC
CDR3 protein: CASSIAGGRDYGYTF

V gene: TRBV2
D gene: TRBD2
clone size: once
J gene: TRBJ2-1
CDR3 DNA: TGTGCCAGCAGTATATTAGCGGGAGGGTTTGTTAATGAGCAGTTCTTC
CDR3 protein: CASSILAGGFVNEQFF

V gene: TRBV6-5
D gene: TRBD1
clone size: -
J gene: TRBJ2-1
CDR3 DNA: TGTGCCAGCAGCCCCGGGACAGGGCCAAATGAGCAGTTCTTC
CDR3 protein: CASSPGTGPNEQFF

V gene: TRBV5-1
D gene: -
clone size: -
J gene: TRBJ2-2
CDR3 DNA: TGCGCCAGCCGCTGGGGGCCCGGGGAGCTGTTTTTT
CDR3 protein: CASRWGPGELFF

V gene: TRBV19
D gene: TRBD1
clone size: -
J gene: TRBJ1-1
CDR3 DNA: TGTGCCAGTAGCAGCGGACAGGGGGTGGGGAAAGCTTTCTTT
CDR3 protein: CASSSGQGVGKAFF

V gene: TRBV7-8
D gene: TRBD1
clone size: -
J gene: TRBJ1-5
CDR3 DNA: TGTGCCAGCAGCAAGGACTGGGGGACAGGGGGTGCTAATCAGCCCCAGCATTTT
CDR3 protein: CASSKDWGTGGANQPQHF

V gene: TRBV6-1
D gene: TRBD1
clone size: -
J gene: TRBJ1-4
CDR3 DNA: TGTGCCAGCAGTGAATCCGACAGGGGAACTAATGAAAAACTGTTTTTT
CDR3 protein: CASSESDRGTNEKLFF

V gene: TRBV7-3
D gene: TRBD2
clone size: -
J gene: TRBJ2-2
CDR3 DNA: TGTGCCAGCAGCTTATCCCCGCTAAGCGGGAGTCGGAGGGAGCTGTTTTTT
CDR3 protein: CASSLSPLSGSRRELFF

V gene: TRBV28
D gene: -
clone size: -
J gene: TRBJ1-3
CDR3 DNA: TGTGCCAGCAGTTTTTTGGACAACCTCAAGAGCTCTGGAAACACCATATATTTT
CDR3 protein: CASSFLDNLKSSGNTIYF

V gene: TRBV7-3
D gene: TRBD1
clone size: -
J gene: TRBJ2-2
CDR3 DNA: TGTGCCAGCAGCCTGGGGACAGCTAACACCGGGGAGCTGTTTTTT
CDR3 protein: CASSLGTANTGELFF

V gene: TRBV6-4
D gene: TRBD1
clone size: -
J gene: TRBJ2-1
CDR3 DNA: TGTGCCAGCAGTATCCGGACAGGGGGTAACAATGAGCAGTTCTTC
CDR3 protein: CASSIRTGGNNEQFF

V gene: TRBV5-1
D gene: TRBD1
clone size: -
J gene: TRBJ2-5
CDR3 DNA: TGCGCCAGCAGCTTGGAACCCGGGACAGGGAGGACCCAGTACTTC
CDR3 protein: CASSLEPGTGRTQYF

V gene: TRBV5-1
D gene: TRBD1
clone size: -
J gene: TRBJ1-6
CDR3 DNA: TGCGCCAGCAGCTTGGGACAGGGTAATAATTCACCCCTCCACTTT
CDR3 protein: CASSLGQGNNSPLHF

V gene: TRBV5-6
D gene: -
clone size: -
J gene: TRBJ2-5
CDR3 DNA: TGTGCCAGCAGCTTATTGTCCGGGTCCCCGGAGACCCAGTACTTC
CDR3 protein: CASSLLSGSPETQYF

V gene: TRBV6-5
D gene: -
clone size: -
J gene: TRBJ1-3
CDR3 DNA: TGTGCCAGCAGTTTAGCGGGAAGTGGAAACACCATATATTTT
CDR3 protein: CASSLAGSGNTIYF

V gene: TRBV28
D gene: -
clone size: -
J gene: TRBJ1-5
CDR3 DNA: TGTGCCAGCAGCACCTCTTGGGGGGGCCTGAGCAATCAGCCCCAGCATTTT
CDR3 protein: CASSTSWGGLSNQPQHF

V gene: TRBV2
D gene: -
clone size: -
J gene: TRBJ2-5
CDR3 DNA: TGTGCCAGCAAGGGCGGCGGGGCCTCGGGGACCCAGTACTTC
CDR3 protein: CASKGGGASGTQYF

V gene: TRBV27
D gene: -
clone size: -
J gene: TRBJ1-1
CDR3 DNA: TGTGCCAGCAAACCGGGACAAATGAACACTGAAGCTTTCTTT
CDR3 protein: CASKPGQMNTEAFF

V gene: TRBV4-1
D gene: -
clone size: medium-sized
J gene: TRBJ2-1
CDR3 DNA: TGCGCCAGCAGCCTATTCCTCGGACAGTCTATGGGCAATGAGCAGTTCTTC
CDR3 protein: CASSLFLGQSMGNEQFF

V gene: TRBV6-5
D gene: TRBD2
clone size: -
J gene: TRBJ2-1
CDR3 DNA: TGTGCCAGCAGTTTCGTAGCGGGGGGGCCCGACAATGAGCAGTTCTTC
CDR3 protein: CASSFVAGGPDNEQFF

V gene: TRBV9
D gene: -
clone size: -
J gene: TRBJ2-7
CDR3 DNA: TGTGCCAGCAGCGTTCATCCCACGGTACTTACCTACGAGCAGTACTTC
CDR3 protein: CASSVHPTVLTYEQYF

V gene: TRBV15
D gene: -
clone size: -
J gene: TRBJ1-6
CDR3 DNA: TGTGCCACCAGCAGAGATTGGTCAGGGGATGGTTCACCCCTCCACTTT
CDR3 protein: CATSRDWSGDGSPLHF

V gene: TRBV5-1
D gene: TRBD2
clone size: -
J gene: TRBJ2-1
CDR3 DNA: TGCGCCAGCAGCTTGGGGGGTAGCGGGATAGGGAATGAGCAGTTCTTC
CDR3 protein: CASSLGGSGIGNEQFF

V gene: TRBV27
D gene: TRBD1
clone size: -
J gene: TRBJ1-4
CDR3 DNA: TGTGCCAGCAGTACATTGGGACAGAGTAACGAAAAACTGTTTTTT
CDR3 protein: CASSTLGQSNEKLFF

V gene: TRBV29-1
D gene: -
clone size: -
J gene: TRBJ1-1
CDR3 DNA: TGCAGCGCTTGGAGGTCAGGTGAGAACACTGAAGCTTTCTTT
CDR3 protein: CSAWRSGENTEAFF

V gene: TRBV6-5
D gene: -
clone size: -
J gene: TRBJ2-7
CDR3 DNA: TGTGCCAGCAGTTATTGGTTAGGGGGGGGCGACGAGCAGTACTTC
CDR3 protein: CASSYWLGGGDEQYF

V gene: TRBV6-6
D gene: -
clone size: once
J gene: TRBJ1-1
CDR3 DNA: TGTGCCAGCAGTTACTTCTTAAACACTGAAGCTTTCTTT
CDR3 protein: CASSYFLNTEAFF

V gene: TRBV7-8
D gene: -
clone size: -
J gene: TRBJ1-4
CDR3 DNA: TGTGCCAGCAGCTCGGAGGGAAATCCAACTAATGAAAAACTGTTTTTT
CDR3 protein: CASSSEGNPTNEKLFF